This T cell receptor beta chain emerged from a study of cytomegalovirus exposure and HLA in healthy donors. The validation cohort, a group of over a hundred subjects, included the donors and was separate from the roughly 670-subject first cohort. Study results and limitations: Rarity held for most TCR sequences, but there were some public TCRs that occurred in many donors. Cytomegalovirus association was assigned to about 150 TCR beta chains.

Repertoires were generated with immunoSEQ multiplex PCR, while TCRdb's copy carries only in-frame clones and drops some. The sample contains around 150,000 clones, 91% of which appear only once. In regard to this clone: As yet, its antigen is unknown.

The source material was PBMCs. This receptor was obtained from a woman in her late teens or twenties in good health and CMV-seropositive.

For the CDR3, the DNA is TGTGCCAGCAGTTTAAGGCCCCTGGGACTAGACCGACAGTACTTC. Protein sequence: CASSLRPLGLDRQYF. The V and J genes are TRBV28 and TRBJ2-4; 8 positions agree with TRBD2. V lost 2 bases, J lost 13 bases, and 13 bases stayed unmatched. The CDR3 spans 15 residues. The germline gives CDR1 MDHEN, CDR2 SYDVKM. Variable domain in full (rest from reference TRBV28 and TRBJ2-4): DVKVTQSSRYLVKRTGEKVFLECVQDMDHENMFWYRQDPGLGLRLIYFSYDVKMKEKGDIPEGYSVSREKKERFSLILESASTNQTSMYLCASSLRPLGLDRQYFGAGTRLSVL.